The present TCR beta chain was sequenced within a study of blood T cells in healthy people across ages. The use of a sample-barcoded 5' primer and a J-beta primer mix characterized a second PCR of roughly 6 to 12 cycles. Each CDR3 protein gets one entry after TCRdb re-called the 5' RACE reads with MiXCR. Of some 1.5 million distinct CDR3 sequences in the sample, 28% were seen once. The V gene end was trimmed by 3 bases and the J gene end by 6 bases; junction bases not matched to a gene: 10. The CDR3 sequence is 16 residues long. Per germline, CDR1 LGHDT and CDR2 YNNKEL (reference sequence). The authors isolated at least 6.5 million PBMCs per sample.

The sequenced material came from blood. This chain connects TRBV3-1 to TRBJ2-5; 10 bases match TRBD2. This clonotype was sampled from a woman aged 25 to 45 in good health. The CDR3 DNA sequence: TGTGCCAGCAGCCACTTGAGCGGGGGGGCCATGAAGACCCAGTACTTC. Amino acid sequence: CASSHLSGGAMKTQYF.